These T cell receptor beta chains were read from a single sample in a study of T-cell reconstitution after alpha-beta-depleted transplantation in children. MiXCR was run by TCRdb on the PCR reads, yielding one entry per CDR3 protein. The sample lists 530,000 or so distinct CDR3 sequences, 27% occurring once. Sequenced here: PBMCs, sampled before TCRalphabeta/CD19-depleted stem cell transplant. Every receptor here comes from a boy under two years old with Wiskott-Aldrich syndrome, due to receive a stem cell transplant. CDR3s include the opening cysteine and the closing phenylalanine or tryptophan. A D gene is named only where the DNA matches it firmly. Size is stated for part of the rows, as once, few or many counts, or as a class when the clone is expanded.

clone size	V gene	D gene	J gene	CDR3 protein	CDR3 DNA
few	TRBV7-2	TRBD1	TRBJ2-4	CASSFLAFAPSAGGLAKNIQYF	TGTGCCAGCAGCTTCTTAGCCTTTGCTCCTAGCGCAGGGGGCCTAGCCAAAAACATTCAGTACTTC
many	TRBV7-3	TRBD2	TRBJ2-1	CASSPRTSREQFF	TGTGCCAGCAGCCCGCGGACTAGCCGCGAGCAGTTCTTC
.	TRBV5-1	TRBD2	TRBJ2-1	CASSLVPSGSFDEQFF	TGCGCCAGCAGCTTGGTGCCGAGCGGGAGTTTCGATGAGCAGTTCTTC
.	TRBV20-1	TRBD2	TRBJ2-7	CSARAGLAGAEQYF	TGCAGTGCTAGAGCGGGACTAGCGGGAGCCGAGCAGTACTTC
.	TRBV3-1	.	TRBJ2-1	CASSQLYGGDEQFF	TGTGCCAGCAGCCAACTCTACGGAGGCGATGAGCAGTTCTTC
.	TRBV12-1	.	TRBJ2-3	CASSFSGGIHTDTQYF	TGTGCCAGCAGCTTTTCAGGGGGTATACACACAGATACGCAGTATTTT
.	TRBV10-1	.	TRBJ2-5	CASSEGSVQETQYF	TGCGCCAGCAGTGAGGGGTCAGTACAAGAGACCCAGTACTTC
few	TRBV28	.	TRBJ1-5	CASRRGDQPQHF	TGTGCCAGCAGAAGGGGGGATCAGCCCCAGCATTTT
.	TRBV10-3	.	TRBJ2-3	CAISDGKTDTQYF	TGTGCCATCAGTGATGGTAAAACAGATACGCAGTATTTT
.	TRBV20-1	TRBD1	TRBJ2-7	CSGTGGTYEQYF	TGCAGTGGGACAGGGGGAACCTACGAGCAGTACTTC
.	TRBV7-9	.	TRBJ2-1	CASSRPEGNSYNEQFF	TGTGCCAGCAGCCGTCCTGAGGGTAACTCCTACAATGAGCAGTTCTTC
few	TRBV5-1	.	TRBJ2-6	CASSPGTASGANVLTF	TGCGCCAGCAGCCCCGGGACGGCCTCTGGGGCCAACGTCCTGACTTTC
.	TRBV3-1	.	TRBJ2-1	CASSPWGVLNEQFF	TGTGCCAGCAGCCCCTGGGGCGTACTCAATGAGCAGTTCTTC
.	TRBV7-6	.	TRBJ2-1	CASSLAVLSNEQFF	TGTGCCAGCAGCTTAGCGGTCCTATCCAATGAGCAGTTCTTC
.	TRBV7-2	.	TRBJ1-5	CASSFKGNQPQHF	TGTGCCAGCAGCTTCAAGGGCAATCAGCCCCAGCATTTT